This entry is about one TCR beta chain. This CDR3 contains 15 residues. CDR1 is MNHEY, CDR2 SVGAGI, per germline. V was pared by 7 bases and J by 3 bases, with 10 bases of the junction left unmatched. These data originate in a study of control samples from healthy donors and cancer patients. The repertoire was sequenced with immunoSEQ multiplex PCR; TCRdb's copy has only in-frame clones and lacks some. The repertoire holds more than 110,000 clones, with about 85% as singletons. Sequencing was performed on blood. The gene calls are TRBV6-5 and TRBJ2-7, with 9 bases that match TRBD1. This receptor was obtained from a woman in her 30s in good health. CDR3 amino acids: CASKGGRDRVYEQYF. CDR3 sequence (DNA): TGTGCCAGCAAAGGGGGGCGGGACAGGGTCTACGAGCAGTACTTC.